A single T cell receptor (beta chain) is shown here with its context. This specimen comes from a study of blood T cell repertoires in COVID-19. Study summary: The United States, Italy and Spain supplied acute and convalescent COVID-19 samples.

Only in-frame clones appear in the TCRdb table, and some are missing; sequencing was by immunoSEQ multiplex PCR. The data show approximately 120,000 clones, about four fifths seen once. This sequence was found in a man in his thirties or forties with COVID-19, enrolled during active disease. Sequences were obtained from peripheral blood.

The CDR3 DNA is TGTGCCAGCAGCGCCTTGGGACAGTCTGGATCTGGGGCCAACGTCCTGACTTTC. Its protein is CASSALGQSGSGANVLTF. The chain employs TRBV9 and TRBJ2-6, with TRBD1 matching over 7 bases. The CDR3 is made up of 18 amino acids. V was clipped by 3 bases and J by 1 base; unmatched bases: 10. Germline V gene data show CDR1 as SGDLS and CDR2 as YYNGEE. Full variable domain (remainder filled in from reference TRBV9 and TRBJ2-6): DSGVTQTPKHLITATGQRVTLRCSPRSGDLSVYWYQQSLDQGLQFLIQYYNGEERAKGNILERFSAQQFPDLHSELNLSSLELGDSALYFCASSALGQSGSGANVLTFGAGSRLTVL.